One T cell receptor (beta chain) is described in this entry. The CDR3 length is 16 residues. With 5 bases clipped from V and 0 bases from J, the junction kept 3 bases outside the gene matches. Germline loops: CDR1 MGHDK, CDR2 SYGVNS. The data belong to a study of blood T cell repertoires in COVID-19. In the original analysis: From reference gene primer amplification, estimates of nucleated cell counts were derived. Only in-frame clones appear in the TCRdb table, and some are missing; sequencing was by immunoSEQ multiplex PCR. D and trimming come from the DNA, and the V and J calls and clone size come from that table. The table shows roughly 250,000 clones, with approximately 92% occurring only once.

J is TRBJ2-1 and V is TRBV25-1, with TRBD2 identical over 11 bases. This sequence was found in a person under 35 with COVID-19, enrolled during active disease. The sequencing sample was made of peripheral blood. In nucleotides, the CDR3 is TGTGCCAGCAGTCCGACTAGCGGGACCTCCTACAATGAGCAGTTCTTC. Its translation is CASSPTSGTSYNEQFF.